These 22 T cell receptor beta chains were all obtained from the same sample, sequenced in a study. One entry per CDR3 protein results from TCRdb running MiXCR on the RT-PCR reads. The sample has about 680,000 distinct CDR3 sequences, about 14% seen once. The sample comprised memory CD4+ T cells from blood. The receptor source for this set is a female donor in good health, serving as a healthy control.

This clonotype was counted only a few times. The V gene is TRBV10-3, the J gene TRBJ1-2; 7 positions agree with TRBD1. V was pared by 2 bases and J by 0 bases, with 6 bases of the junction left unmatched. Germline lookup yields CDR1 ENHRY and CDR2 SYGVKD. This CDR3 is built from 16 residues. The CDR3 region is CAISEQTGTANYGYTF. CDR3 nucleotides: TGTGCCATCAGTGAGCAGACAGGGACAGCTAACTATGGCTACACCTTC.

This clonotype was counted a few times. The chain recombines TRBV15 with TRBJ2-7; 8 positions agree with TRBD2. The V and J ends lost 0 bases and 6 bases, in that order; junction bases with no gene match: 7. Germline V lookup: CDR1 LNHNV, CDR2 YYDKDF (reference sequence). The CDR3 covers 15 residues. The CDR3 bases are TGTGCCACCAGCAGAGACTCGGGACTAGGAGGCGAGCAGTACTTC. Its translation: CATSRDSGLGGEQYF. The full variable domain, rest sourced from reference TRBV15 and TRBJ2-7, is DAMVIQNPRYQVTQFGKPVTLSCSQTLNHNVMYWYQQKSSQAPKLLFHYYDKDFNNEADTPDNFQSRRPNTSFCFLDIRSPGLGDTAMYLCATSRDSGLGGEQYFGPGTRLTVT.

The rearrangement uses TRBV20-1 and TRBJ1-6; D may be TRBD1 (5 bases). The germline CDR1 and CDR2 sequences are DFQATT and SNEGSKA (reference sequence). Trimming stripped 1 base from V and 8 bases from J, with 18 bases between. This CDR3 is 16 amino acids long. The CDR3 here is CSARGLNGQPDSPLHF. The CDR3 DNA follows: TGCAGTGCTAGAGGATTAAACGGACAACCTGATTCACCCCTCCACTTT.

The rearrangement uses TRBV20-1 and TRBJ2-7; D unresolved. The V gene's germline CDR1 is DFQATT and CDR2 SNEGSKA (reference sequence). CDR3 length: 13 amino acids. V lost 4 bases and J 5 bases, leaving 15 bases between the germline ends. The CDR3 sequence: CSAKWDFKDEQYF. CDR3 DNA: TGCAGTGCTAAGTGGGATTTTAAAGACGAGCAGTACTTC.

This clonotype occurred a few times. V and J are TRBV18 and TRBJ2-7, with D perhaps matching TRBD2 (5 bases). The V end lost 3 bases, the J end lost 5 bases, and 14 bases lay between the germline ends. Germline values: CDR1 KGHSH, CDR2 LQKENI. The CDR3 has 14 residues. For the CDR3, the DNA is TGTGCCAGCTCACCGGCTCGGGGTCCCCACGAGCAGTACTTC. It translates to CASSPARGPHEQYF.

This chain uses TRBV12-3 or TRBV12-4 with TRBJ1-6; a weak D match, TRBD1 (5 bases). V lost 5 bases, J lost 4 bases, and 18 bases lay in between. The CDR3 has 17 residues. In DNA, the CDR3 is TGTGCCAGCAGTCCGCAGGGTAATCTGGCTTATAATTCACCCCTCCACTTT. Protein: CASSPQGNLAYNSPLHF.

This clonotype has more than one count but fewer than ten. The V call is TRBV18, the J call TRBJ2-1; D remains ambiguous. Germline V gene data show CDR1 as KGHSH and CDR2 as LQKENI. The CDR3 covers 12 residues. V shed 1 base and J shed 8 bases, with 6 bases lying between them. The CDR3 sequence: CASSPQRDEQFF. For the CDR3, the DNA is TGTGCCAGCTCACCACAACGCGATGAGCAGTTCTTC.

The sample holds many counts of this clonotype. This chain connects TRBV5-1 to TRBJ2-1, with 9 bases matching TRBD2. CDR3 length: 16 amino acids. The germline V gene has CDR1 SGHRS and CDR2 YFSETQ. V lost 0 bases and J lost 4; bases outside the gene matches: 5. Written as DNA, the CDR3 is TGCGCCAGCAGCTTGGCAGAGACTAGCGGTTACAATGAGCAGTTCTTC. It encodes CASSLAETSGYNEQFF.

This clonotype occurred many times. This chain uses TRBV6-5 with TRBJ2-7; no definite D call. Trimming took off 7 bases at V and 5 bases at J, with 15 bases between the two ends. Germline values: CDR1 MNHEY, CDR2 SVGAGI. This CDR3 comprises 13 residues. The DNA of the CDR3 is TGTGCCAGCACCGAACCCGAGATGAACGAGCAGTACTTC. Amino acid sequence: CASTEPEMNEQYF.

The chain links TRBV4-3 to TRBJ1-5; weak D call: TRBD1 (6 bases). The CDR3 runs to 13 residues. V lost 8 bases to trimming and J lost 4 bases, with 12 bases between them. Germline V CDR1 and CDR2: LGHNA, YSLEER. CDR3 in amino acids: CASGTHLNQPQHF. DNA of the CDR3: TGCGCCAGCGGGACACACCTAAATCAGCCCCAGCATTTT.

This clonotype appeared many times. V usage is TRBV6-6 and J usage is TRBJ2-3, with a possible D match to TRBD2 (6 bases). Germline V lookup: CDR1 MNHNY, CDR2 SVGAGI (reference sequence). Trimming took 2 bases from V and 2 from J, leaving 14 bases between them. The CDR3 spans 16 residues. CDR3 DNA: TGTGCCAGCAGTTACGGAGTAGCGGCCTACACAGATACGCAGTATTTT. Translating gives CASSYGVAAYTDTQYF.

In this sample, this clonotype turned up many times. The chain is built from TRBV20-1 and TRBJ2-1; unclear D gene. The V end was cut by 3 bases, the J end by 4 bases, with 19 bases between. The CDR3 is made up of 16 amino acids. Germline V lookup: CDR1 DFQATT, CDR2 SNEGSKA (reference sequence). The CDR3 DNA follows: TGCAGTGCTAGGCCTAATGGGGATTCGAATTACAATGAGCAGTTCTTC. Its protein is CSARPNGDSNYNEQFF.

The table lists this clonotype with a few counts. V and J are TRBV5-1 and TRBJ2-6; the D gene could be TRBD1 or TRBD2 (5 bases each). V was shortened by 3 bases and J by 0 bases, with 13 bases between the two germline ends. The CDR3 has 17 amino acids. The germline CDR1 and CDR2 sequences are SGHRS and YFSETQ. This CDR3 is CASSSGDPSSGANVLTF. The CDR3, as DNA: TGCGCCAGCAGCTCCGGGGACCCTTCCTCTGGGGCCAACGTCCTGACTTTC.

The table lists this clonotype with a few counts. The genes are TRBV2 and TRBJ1-2; TRBD1 matches 9 bases. CDR3 size: 13 residues. Germline V gene lookup returns CDR1 SNHLY and CDR2 FYNNEI. V dropped 7 bases and J dropped 8; count of bases not matched to a gene: 8. The CDR3 region is CASIPDRGQGYTF. The CDR3 nucleotides read TGTGCCAGCATCCCGGACAGGGGACAGGGCTACACCTTC.

The chain joins TRBV28 to TRBJ2-5, with D perhaps TRBD2 (5 bases). The CDR3 consists of 15 residues. The ends were cut back, 7 bases at V and 0 bases at J, with 15 bases in the middle. Germline V gene data show CDR1 as MDHEN and CDR2 as SYDVKM. The CDR3 spells CASTSGGGHQETQYF. The CDR3 DNA reads as TGTGCCAGCACCTCCGGAGGTGGACACCAAGAGACCCAGTACTTC. The complete variable domain, with remaining parts taken from reference TRBV28 and TRBJ2-5, reads DVKVTQSSRYLVKRTGEKVFLECVQDMDHENMFWYRQDPGLGLRLIYFSYDVKMKEKGDIPEGYSVSREKKERFSLILESASTNQTSMYLCASTSGGGHQETQYFGPGTRLLVL.

This clonotype has more than one count but fewer than ten. This chain links TRBV4-3 with TRBJ2-4; D is unresolved. V lost 0 bases and J lost 0, with 12 bases in between. Germline CDR1 LGHNA, CDR2 YSLEER. CDR3 length equals 17 residues. The CDR3 is CASSQDMTYLAKNIQYF. CDR3 nucleotide sequence: TGCGCCAGCAGCCAAGATATGACATATCTAGCCAAAAACATTCAGTACTTC.

The CDR3 region has the DNA TGTGCCAGCAGTGGAGGCGGCCAGTTAAGGGCTGATACGCAGTATTTT. It encodes CASSGGGQLRADTQYF. V is TRBV2 and J is TRBJ2-3; D not certain. The germline CDR1 and CDR2 sequences are SNHLY and FYNNEI. The V gene lost 4 bases and the J gene lost 6 bases, with 20 bases spanning the gap. The CDR3 sequence is 16 residues long.

The chain links TRBV7-9 to TRBJ2-1; 7 nucleotides align to TRBD2. V trimming: 3 bases; J trimming: 0 bases; junction bases outside the gene matches: 14. The germline gives CDR1 SEHNR, CDR2 FQNEAQ (reference sequence). This CDR3 region has 19 residues. CDR3 coding DNA: TGTGCCAGCAGCTTCGTTCTAGCGGAGGAGTTAAGCTCCTACAATGAGCAGTTCTTC. It translates to CASSFVLAEELSSYNEQFF. Looking up the rest from reference TRBV7-9 and TRBJ2-1 gives the full variable domain: DTGVSQNPRHKITKRGQNVTFRCDPISEHNRLYWYRQTLGQGPEFLTYFQNEAQLEKSRLLSDRFSAERPKGSFSTLEIQRTEQGDSAMYLCASSFVLAEELSSYNEQFFGPGTRLTVL.

The chain couples TRBV18 to TRBJ1-2; 9 positions match TRBD1. With 6 bases clipped from V and 4 bases from J, the junction kept 6 bases outside the gene matches. Germline V lookup: CDR1 KGHSH, CDR2 LQKENI. This CDR3 spans 14 amino acids. The CDR3 is CASSHRGLGYGYTF. The CDR3 coding sequence is TGTGCCAGCTCCCACAGGGGGCTTGGCTATGGCTACACCTTC.

The V and J genes are TRBV5-1 and TRBJ2-3; D may be TRBD1 or TRBD2 (5 bases each). Trimming cost V 5 bases and J 2 bases, with 15 bases left between them. This CDR3 comprises 15 residues. Germline CDR1 is SGHRS and CDR2 is YFSETQ. The CDR3: CASSRGSGTTDTQYF. CDR3 DNA sequence: TGCGCCAGCAGTCGGGGTTCCGGGACCACAGATACGCAGTATTTT.

Many counts were recorded for this clonotype. The rearrangement uses TRBV3-1 and TRBJ1-1; D is ambiguous. The CDR3 runs to 12 residues. Deletions cut 1 base from V and 5 bases from J, with 5 bases between. Germline V gene data show CDR1 as LGHDT and CDR2 as YNNKEL (reference sequence). CDR3 in amino acids: CASSQGLTEAFF. The CDR3 DNA sequence: TGTGCCAGCAGCCAAGGACTTACTGAAGCTTTCTTT.

The V and J genes are TRBV27 and TRBJ1-4; weak D call: TRBD1 (5 bases). The CDR3 consists of 14 residues. Germline loops: CDR1 MNHEY, CDR2 SMNVEV (reference sequence). Trimming pared 4 bases from V and 6 bases from J, leaving 12 bases between. The chain's CDR3 is CASSSKDTYEKLFF. The CDR3 nucleotides are TGTGCCAGCAGTTCCAAGGACACTTATGAAAAACTGTTTTTT.